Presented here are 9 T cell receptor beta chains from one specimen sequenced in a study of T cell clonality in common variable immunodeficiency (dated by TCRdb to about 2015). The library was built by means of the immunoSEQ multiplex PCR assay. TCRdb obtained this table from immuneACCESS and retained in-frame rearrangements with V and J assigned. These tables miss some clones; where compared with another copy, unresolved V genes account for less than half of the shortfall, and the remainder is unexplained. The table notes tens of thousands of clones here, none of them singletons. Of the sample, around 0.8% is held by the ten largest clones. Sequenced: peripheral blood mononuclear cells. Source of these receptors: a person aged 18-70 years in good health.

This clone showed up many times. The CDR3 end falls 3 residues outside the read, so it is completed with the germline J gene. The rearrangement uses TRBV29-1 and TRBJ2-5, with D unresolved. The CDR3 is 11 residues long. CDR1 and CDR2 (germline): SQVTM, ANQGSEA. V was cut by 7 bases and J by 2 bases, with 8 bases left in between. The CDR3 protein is CSARDQETQYF. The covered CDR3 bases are TGCAGCGCTCGCGATCAAGAGACC.

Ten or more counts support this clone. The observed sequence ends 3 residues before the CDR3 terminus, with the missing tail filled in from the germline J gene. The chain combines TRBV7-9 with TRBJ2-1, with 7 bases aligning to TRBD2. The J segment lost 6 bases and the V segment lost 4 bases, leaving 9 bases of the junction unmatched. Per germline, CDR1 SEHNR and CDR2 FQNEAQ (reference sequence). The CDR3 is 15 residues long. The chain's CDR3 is CASSWSGDPGNEQFF. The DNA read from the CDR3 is TGTGCCAGCAGCTGGAGCGGGGACCCAGGCAATGAG.

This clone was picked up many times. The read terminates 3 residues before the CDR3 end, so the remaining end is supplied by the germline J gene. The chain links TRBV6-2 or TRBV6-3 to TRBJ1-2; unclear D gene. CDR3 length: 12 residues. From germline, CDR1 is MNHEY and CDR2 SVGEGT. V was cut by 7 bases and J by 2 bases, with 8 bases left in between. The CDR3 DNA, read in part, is TGTGCCAGCACCCAAGGGAACTATGGC. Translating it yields CASTQGNYG. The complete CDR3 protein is CASTQGNYGYTF.

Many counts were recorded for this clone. CDR3 DNA, as far as it was read: TGTGCCAGTACAGCGGGAGCGGGGTCCTACAATGAG. Its translation: CASTAGAGSYNE. In full, the CDR3 is CASTAGAGSYNEQFF. V gene TRBV19 combines with J gene TRBJ2-1; 8 bases are a match to TRBD2. From the germline J gene comes the end of the CDR3, since the read stops 3 residues before it. J gave up 1 base and V 7 bases, and 6 bases lay outside the gene matches. The CDR3 has 15 amino acids. Germline CDR1 is LNHDA and CDR2 is SQIVND (reference sequence).

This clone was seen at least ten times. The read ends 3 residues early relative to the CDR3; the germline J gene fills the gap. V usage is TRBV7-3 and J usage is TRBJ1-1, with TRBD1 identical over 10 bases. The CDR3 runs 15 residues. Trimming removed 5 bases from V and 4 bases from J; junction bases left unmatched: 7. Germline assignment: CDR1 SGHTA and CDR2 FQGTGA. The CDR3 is CASSQLTGGITEAFF. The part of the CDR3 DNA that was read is TGTGCCAGCAGCCAACTGACAGGGGGCATCACTGAA.

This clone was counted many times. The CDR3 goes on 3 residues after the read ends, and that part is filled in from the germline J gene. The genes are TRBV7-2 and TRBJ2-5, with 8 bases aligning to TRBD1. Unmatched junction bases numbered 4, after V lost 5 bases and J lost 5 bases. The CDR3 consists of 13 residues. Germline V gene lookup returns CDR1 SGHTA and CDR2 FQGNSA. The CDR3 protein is CASSRGQAETQYF. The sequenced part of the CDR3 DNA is TGTGCCAGCAGCCGGGGACAGGCGGAGACC.

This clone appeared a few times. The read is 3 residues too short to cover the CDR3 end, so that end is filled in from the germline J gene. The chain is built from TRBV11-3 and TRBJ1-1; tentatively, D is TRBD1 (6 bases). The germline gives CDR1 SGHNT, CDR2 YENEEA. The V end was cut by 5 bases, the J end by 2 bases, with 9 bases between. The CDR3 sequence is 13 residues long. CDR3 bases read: TGTGCCAGCAGCCTAGGGACAAACACTGAA. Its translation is CASSLGTNTE. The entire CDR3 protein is CASSLGTNTEAFF.

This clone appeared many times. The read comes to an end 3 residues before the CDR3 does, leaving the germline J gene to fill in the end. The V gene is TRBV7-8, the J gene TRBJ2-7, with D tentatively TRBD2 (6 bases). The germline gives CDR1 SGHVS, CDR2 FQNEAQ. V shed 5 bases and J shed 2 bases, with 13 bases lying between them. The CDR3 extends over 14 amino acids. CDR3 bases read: TGTGCCAGCAGCCTGGAGGGTATAACCTACGAG. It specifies CASSLEGITYE. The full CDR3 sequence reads CASSLEGITYEQYF.

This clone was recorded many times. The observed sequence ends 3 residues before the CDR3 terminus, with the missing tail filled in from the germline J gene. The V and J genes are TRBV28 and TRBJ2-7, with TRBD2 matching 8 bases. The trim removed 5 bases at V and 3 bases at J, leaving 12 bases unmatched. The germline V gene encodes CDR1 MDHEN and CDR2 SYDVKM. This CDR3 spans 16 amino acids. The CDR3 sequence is CASSPPPQREYYEQYF. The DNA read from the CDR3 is TGTGCCAGCAGTCCACCCCCCCAGCGGGAGTACTACGAG.